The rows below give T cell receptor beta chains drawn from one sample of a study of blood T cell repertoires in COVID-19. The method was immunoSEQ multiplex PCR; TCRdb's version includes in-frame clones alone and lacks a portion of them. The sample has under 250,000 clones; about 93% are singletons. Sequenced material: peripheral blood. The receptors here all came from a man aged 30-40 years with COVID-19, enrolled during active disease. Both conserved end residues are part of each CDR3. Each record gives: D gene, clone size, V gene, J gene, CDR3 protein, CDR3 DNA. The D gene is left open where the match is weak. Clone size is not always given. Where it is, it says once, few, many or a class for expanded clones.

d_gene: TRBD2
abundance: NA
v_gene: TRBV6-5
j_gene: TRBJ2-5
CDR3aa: CASSRLAGAETQYF
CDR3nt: TGTGCCAGCAGCCGACTAGCGGGGGCTGAGACCCAGTACTTC

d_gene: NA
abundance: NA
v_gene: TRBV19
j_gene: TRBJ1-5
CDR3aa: CASSTGDGNQPQHF
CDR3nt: TGTGCCAGTAGTACAGGGGACGGCAATCAGCCCCAGCATTTT

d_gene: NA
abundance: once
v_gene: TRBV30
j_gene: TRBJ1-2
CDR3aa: CAWSVLAGTYTF
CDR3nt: TGTGCCTGGAGTGTACTGGCGGGAACTTACACCTTC

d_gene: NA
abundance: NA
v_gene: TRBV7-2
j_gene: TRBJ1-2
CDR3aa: CASSPQGSLYGYTF
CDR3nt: TGTGCCAGCAGCCCCCAGGGATCACTCTATGGCTACACCTTC

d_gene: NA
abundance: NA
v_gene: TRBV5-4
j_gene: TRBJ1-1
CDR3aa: CASSPQGNQNTEAFF
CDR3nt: TGTGCCAGCAGCCCTCAGGGAAATCAGAACACTGAAGCTTTCTTT

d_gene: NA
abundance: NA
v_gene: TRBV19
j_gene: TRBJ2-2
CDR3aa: CAVMTSTGELFF
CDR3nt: TGTGCCGTGATGACTAGTACGGGGGAGCTGTTTTTT

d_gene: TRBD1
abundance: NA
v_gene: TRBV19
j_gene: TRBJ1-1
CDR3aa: CASSIEGQGGTEAFF
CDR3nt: TGTGCCAGTAGTATAGAGGGACAGGGGGGGACTGAAGCTTTCTTT

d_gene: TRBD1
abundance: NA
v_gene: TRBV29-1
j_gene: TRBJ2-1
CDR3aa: CSVGGQAHEQFF
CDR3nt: TGCAGCGTTGGGGGACAGGCCCATGAGCAGTTCTTC

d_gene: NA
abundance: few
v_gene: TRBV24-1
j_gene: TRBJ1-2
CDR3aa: CATSDGDISRGYTF
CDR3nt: TGTGCCACCAGTGATGGGGACATAAGCAGGGGCTACACCTTC

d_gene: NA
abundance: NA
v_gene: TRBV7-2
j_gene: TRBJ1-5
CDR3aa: CASSLSSGSHQPQHF
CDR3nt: TGTGCCAGCAGCTTAAGTTCAGGGTCTCATCAGCCCCAGCATTTT

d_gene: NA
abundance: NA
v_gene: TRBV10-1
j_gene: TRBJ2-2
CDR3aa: CASMAGHAGELFF
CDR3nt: TGCGCCAGCATGGCAGGTCACGCCGGGGAGCTGTTTTTT

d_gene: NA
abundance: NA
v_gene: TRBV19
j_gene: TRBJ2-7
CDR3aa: CASSIVGHGYEQYF
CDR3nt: TGTGCCAGTAGTATAGTAGGACACGGATACGAGCAGTACTTC

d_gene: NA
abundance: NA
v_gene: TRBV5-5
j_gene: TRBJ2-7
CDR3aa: CASSLTGYEQYF
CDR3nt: TGTGCCAGCAGCCTGACTGGATACGAGCAGTACTTC

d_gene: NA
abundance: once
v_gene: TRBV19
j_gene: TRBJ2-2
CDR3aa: CASSRILAESLHANTGELFF
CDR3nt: TGTGCCAGTTCCCGAATTCTAGCAGAATCATTACACGCGAACACCGGGGAGCTGTTTTTT

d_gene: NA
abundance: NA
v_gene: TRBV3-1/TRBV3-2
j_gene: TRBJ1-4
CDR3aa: CASSRLGTPATNEKLFF
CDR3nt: TGTGCCAGCAGCCGACTGGGGACTCCCGCAACTAATGAAAAACTGTTTTTT

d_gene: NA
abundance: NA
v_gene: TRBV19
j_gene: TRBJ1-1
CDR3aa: CASSIQGSTEAFF
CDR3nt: TGTGCCAGTAGTATTCAGGGGTCCACTGAAGCTTTCTTT

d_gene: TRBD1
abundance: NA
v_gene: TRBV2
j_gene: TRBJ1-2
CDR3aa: CASSYRQGSVDGYTF
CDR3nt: TGTGCCAGCAGCTACAGACAGGGTTCTGTCGACGGCTACACCTTC

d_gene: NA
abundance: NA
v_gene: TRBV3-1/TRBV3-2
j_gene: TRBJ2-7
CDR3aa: CASSQEGGSSYEQYF
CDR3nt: TGTGCCAGCAGCCAAGAGGGGGGAAGCTCCTACGAGCAGTACTTC

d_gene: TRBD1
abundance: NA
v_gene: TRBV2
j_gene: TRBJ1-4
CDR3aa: CASSSTGGKLFF
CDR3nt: TGTGCCAGCAGTTCGACAGGGGGAAAACTGTTTTTT

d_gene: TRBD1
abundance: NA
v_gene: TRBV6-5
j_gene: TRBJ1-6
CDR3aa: CASETGQGNGSPLHF
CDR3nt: TGTGCCAGTGAAACGGGACAGGGGAACGGTTCACCCCTCCACTTT

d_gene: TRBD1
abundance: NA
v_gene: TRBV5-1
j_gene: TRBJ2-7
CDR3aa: CASSFFGLTGGATSSYEQYF
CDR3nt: TGCGCCAGCAGCTTTTTCGGGTTAACAGGGGGCGCCACGAGCTCCTACGAGCAGTACTTC

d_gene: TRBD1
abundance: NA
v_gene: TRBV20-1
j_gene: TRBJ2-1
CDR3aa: CSGQGNEQFF
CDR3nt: TGCAGTGGACAGGGGAATGAGCAGTTCTTC

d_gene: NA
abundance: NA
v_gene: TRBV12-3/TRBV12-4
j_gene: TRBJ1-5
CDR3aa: CASTRTGNQPQHF
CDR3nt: TGTGCCAGCACCCGGACAGGCAATCAGCCCCAGCATTTT

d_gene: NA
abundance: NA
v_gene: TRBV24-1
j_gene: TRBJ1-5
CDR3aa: CATSTVAGPQHF
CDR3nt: TGTGCCACCTCGACGGTGGCAGGGCCCCAGCATTTT

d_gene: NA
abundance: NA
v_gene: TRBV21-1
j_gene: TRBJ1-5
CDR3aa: CASSKADRGRQGSQHF
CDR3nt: TGTGCCAGCAGCAAAGCGGATAGGGGGCGCCAGGGGTCCCAGCATTTT

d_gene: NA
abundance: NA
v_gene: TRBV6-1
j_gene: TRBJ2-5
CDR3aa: CASSEAYRTGFQETQYF
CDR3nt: TGTGCCAGCAGTGAAGCCTACCGCACAGGGTTCCAAGAGACCCAGTACTTC

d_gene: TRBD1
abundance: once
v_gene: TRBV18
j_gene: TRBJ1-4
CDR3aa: CASSPRIQTGAQSSGAEKLFF
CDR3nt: TGTGCCAGCTCACCACGGATACAGACAGGGGCACAATCTTCGGGGGCGGAAAAACTGTTTTTT

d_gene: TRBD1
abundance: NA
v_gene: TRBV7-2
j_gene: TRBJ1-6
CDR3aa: CASSQQGGGSPLHF
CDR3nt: TGTGCCAGCAGCCAACAGGGGGGGGGTTCACCCCTCCACTTT

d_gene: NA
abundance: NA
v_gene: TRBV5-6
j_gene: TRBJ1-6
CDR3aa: CASSYSGLKNSPLHF
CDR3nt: TGTGCCAGCAGCTACTCGGGTCTTAAGAATTCACCCCTCCACTTT

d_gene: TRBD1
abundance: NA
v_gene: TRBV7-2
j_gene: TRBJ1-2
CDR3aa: CASSARDRDGGYTF
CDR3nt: TGTGCCAGCAGCGCCCGGGACAGGGATGGAGGCTACACCTTC

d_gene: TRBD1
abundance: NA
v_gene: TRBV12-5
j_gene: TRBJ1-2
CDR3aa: CASGLVQGVAYGYTF
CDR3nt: TGTGCTAGTGGTTTGGTGCAGGGGGTAGCCTATGGCTACACCTTC

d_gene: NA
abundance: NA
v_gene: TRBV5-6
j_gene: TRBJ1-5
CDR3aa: CASSPRGSSNQPQHF
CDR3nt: TGTGCCAGCAGCCCCAGGGGCTCTAGCAATCAGCCCCAGCATTTT

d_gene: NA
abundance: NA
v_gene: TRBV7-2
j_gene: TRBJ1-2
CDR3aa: CASSLGAGYGYTF
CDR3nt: TGTGCCAGCAGCTTAGGGGCAGGGTATGGCTACACCTTC

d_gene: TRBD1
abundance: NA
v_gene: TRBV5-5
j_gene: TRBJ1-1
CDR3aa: CASSLTPGGTEAFF
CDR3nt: TGTGCCAGCAGCTTGACTCCAGGGGGGACTGAAGCTTTCTTT

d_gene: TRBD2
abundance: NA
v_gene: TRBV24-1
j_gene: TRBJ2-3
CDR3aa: CATSEGGTGSADTQYF
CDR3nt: TGTGCCACCAGTGAGGGGGGGACGGGGAGCGCAGATACGCAGTATTTT

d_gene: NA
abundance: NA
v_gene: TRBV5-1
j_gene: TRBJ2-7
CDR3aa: CASSSLTGKAYEQYF
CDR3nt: TGCGCCAGCAGCAGCCTCACAGGGAAGGCTTACGAGCAGTACTTC

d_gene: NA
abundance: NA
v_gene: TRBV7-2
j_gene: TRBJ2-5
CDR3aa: CASSLDAREETQYF
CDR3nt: TGTGCCAGCAGCTTAGATGCCAGGGAAGAGACCCAGTACTTC

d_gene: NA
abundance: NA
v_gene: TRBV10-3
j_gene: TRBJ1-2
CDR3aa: CAINGDSYGYTF
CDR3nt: TGTGCCATCAATGGTGACAGCTATGGCTACACCTTC

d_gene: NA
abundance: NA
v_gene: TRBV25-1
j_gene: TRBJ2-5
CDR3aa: CASSESGRGVEGETQYF
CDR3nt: TGTGCCAGCAGTGAGTCAGGCAGGGGGGTTGAGGGAGAGACCCAGTACTTC

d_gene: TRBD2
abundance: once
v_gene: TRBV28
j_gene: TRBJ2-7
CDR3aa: CATTGGVTHEQYF
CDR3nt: TGTGCCACCACCGGGGGGGTTACCCACGAGCAGTACTTC

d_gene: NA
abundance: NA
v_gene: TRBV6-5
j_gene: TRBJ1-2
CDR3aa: CASSYGRGLEGYTF
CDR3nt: TGTGCCAGCAGTTACGGCAGGGGTCTGGAAGGCTACACCTTC

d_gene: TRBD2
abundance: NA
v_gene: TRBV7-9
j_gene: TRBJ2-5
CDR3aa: CASSLDGGQETQYF
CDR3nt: TGTGCCAGCAGTCTCGACGGGGGGCAAGAGACCCAGTACTTC

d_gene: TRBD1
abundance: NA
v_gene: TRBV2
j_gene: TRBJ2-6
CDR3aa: CASSESAGGTGANVLTF
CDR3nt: TGTGCCAGCAGTGAGTCGGCAGGGGGTACTGGGGCCAACGTCCTGACTTTC

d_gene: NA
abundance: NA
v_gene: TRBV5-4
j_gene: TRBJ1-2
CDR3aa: CASSLSDRFNYGYTF
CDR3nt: TGTGCCAGCAGCTTGAGTGATCGGTTTAACTATGGCTACACCTTC

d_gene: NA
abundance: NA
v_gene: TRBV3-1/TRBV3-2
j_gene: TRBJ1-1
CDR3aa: CASSQDRVRAFF
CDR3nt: TGTGCCAGCAGCCAAGACAGGGTAAGAGCTTTCTTT

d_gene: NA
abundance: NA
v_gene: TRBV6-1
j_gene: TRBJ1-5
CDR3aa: CASSGTRGALSNQPQHF
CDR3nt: TGTGCCAGCAGTGGAACCCGCGGGGCCCTTAGCAATCAGCCCCAGCATTTT

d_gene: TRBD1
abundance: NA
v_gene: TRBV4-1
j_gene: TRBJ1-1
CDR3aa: CASRATGGVSGNTEAFF
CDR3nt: TGCGCCAGCAGGGCGACAGGGGGTGTTTCGGGGAACACTGAAGCTTTCTTT

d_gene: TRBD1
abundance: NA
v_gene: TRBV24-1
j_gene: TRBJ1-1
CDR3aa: CATSDSTGGAMVKTEAFF
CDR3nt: TGTGCCACCAGTGATAGCACAGGGGGCGCGATGGTAAAAACTGAAGCTTTCTTT

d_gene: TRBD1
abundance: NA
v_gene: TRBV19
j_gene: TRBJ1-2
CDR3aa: CASLTGGDGYTF
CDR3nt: TGTGCCAGCTTGACAGGGGGCGACGGCTACACCTTC

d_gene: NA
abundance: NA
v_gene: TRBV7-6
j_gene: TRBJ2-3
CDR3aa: CASRLASPTDTQYF
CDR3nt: TGTGCCAGCAGGCTGGCCTCCCCCACAGATACGCAGTATTTT

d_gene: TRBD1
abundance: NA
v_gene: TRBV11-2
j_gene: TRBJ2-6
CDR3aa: CASSLEGGQLGVLTF
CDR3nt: TGTGCCAGCAGCTTAGAAGGGGGACAGCTTGGCGTCCTGACTTTC

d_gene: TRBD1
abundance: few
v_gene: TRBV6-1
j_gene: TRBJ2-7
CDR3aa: CASSEDPGGAGEQYF
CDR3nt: TGTGCCAGCAGTGAAGACCCAGGGGGCGCGGGGGAGCAGTACTTC

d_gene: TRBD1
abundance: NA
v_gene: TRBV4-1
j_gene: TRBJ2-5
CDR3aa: CASSQDPTGRETQYF
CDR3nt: TGCGCCAGCAGCCAAGACCCGACAGGGCGGGAGACCCAGTACTTC

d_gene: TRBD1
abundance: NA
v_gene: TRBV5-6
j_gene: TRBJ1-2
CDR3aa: CASSPGQGLGYTF
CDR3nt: TGTGCCAGCAGTCCGGGACAGGGGCTAGGCTACACCTTC

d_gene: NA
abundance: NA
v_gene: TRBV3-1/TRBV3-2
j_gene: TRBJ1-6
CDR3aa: CASSPKGIWNSPLHF
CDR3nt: TGTGCCAGCAGCCCCAAGGGGATTTGGAATTCACCCCTCCACTTT